One sample yielded the 18 T cell receptor beta chains listed below, sequenced in a study of cytomegalovirus exposure and HLA in healthy donors. 60 Vbeta and 13 Jbeta primers were used in PCR. Only in-frame clones appear in the TCRdb table, and some are missing; sequencing was by immunoSEQ multiplex PCR. The data hold around 100,000 clones, with around 80% observed a single time. The sequenced sample was PBMCs. Receptor source: a woman aged 50 to 65 in good health and CMV-seropositive.

The rearrangement links TRBV6-6 to TRBJ1-1; tentatively, D is TRBD1 (6 bases). The V gene lost 8 bases and the J gene lost 8 bases, with 9 bases spanning the gap. This CDR3 region has 10 residues. Germline loops: CDR1 MNHNY, CDR2 SVGAGI (reference sequence). CDR3: CASGTGEAFF. The CDR3 DNA reads as TGTGCCAGCGGTACAGGGGAAGCTTTCTTT.

This chain uses TRBV2 with TRBJ1-2; 7 positions match TRBD1. Germline V lookup: CDR1 SNHLY, CDR2 FYNNEI. V lost 2 bases, J lost 7 bases, and 7 bases stayed unmatched. The CDR3 covers 14 residues. In DNA form, the CDR3 reads TGTGCCAGCAGTGAAATGGAGGGGGCGGGTGGCTACACCTTC. It encodes CASSEMEGAGGYTF.

The rearrangement uses TRBV2 and TRBJ1-3; 7 nucleotides line up with TRBD1. CDR1 is SNHLY, CDR2 FYNNEI, per germline. The CDR3 extends over 18 amino acids. Trimming cost V 4 bases and J 4 bases; bases outside gene matches: 16. CDR3 nucleotide sequence: TGTGCCAGCAGTGCCCGGGACAGAATCTACGGCGGGGGAAACACCATATATTTT. Amino acid sequence: CASSARDRIYGGGNTIYF.

This rearrangement joins TRBV29-1 to TRBJ2-1, with 7 bases that match TRBD1. The CDR3 covers 13 residues. Unmatched junction bases numbered 3, after V lost 4 bases and J lost 3 bases. Germline CDR1 SQVTM, CDR2 ANQGSEA. The CDR3 bases are TGCAGCGTTGGGGACAGAGTCTACAATGAGCAGTTCTTC. Translated, it gives CSVGDRVYNEQFF.

CDR3 residues: CASSIGLAGQETQYF. Here the CDR3 DNA reads TGTGCCAGTAGTATTGGACTAGCGGGCCAAGAGACCCAGTACTTC. This chain joins TRBV19 and TRBJ2-5; 11 nucleotides match TRBD2. The V gene end was trimmed by 3 bases and the J gene end by 1 base; junction bases not matched to a gene: 1. The CDR3 covers 15 residues. Germline values: CDR1 LNHDA, CDR2 SQIVND (reference sequence).

This rearrangement joins TRBV30 to TRBJ2-2; 8 bases align to TRBD1. Germline CDR1 and CDR2: GTSNPN and SVGIG (reference sequence). The junction had 8 bases not matched to a gene; V was cut back by 5 bases and J by 6 bases. The CDR3 consists of 14 residues. CDR3 region: CAWAGGAVPGELFF. The CDR3 bases are TGTGCCTGGGCAGGGGGCGCGGTCCCCGGGGAGCTGTTTTTT.

The V call is TRBV30, the J call TRBJ1-1; TRBD1 might be the D (6 bases). Germline V gene lookup returns CDR1 GTSNPN and CDR2 SVGIG (reference sequence). Between the trimmed V and J ends, which lost 5 bases and 10 bases, there was a span of 20 bases. The CDR3 is 13 amino acids. CDR3 DNA sequence: TGTGCCTGGGTGCTACTTGGACAGTCCTCAGCTTTCTTT. Its translation: CAWVLLGQSSAFF.

This rearrangement joins TRBV10-2 to TRBJ1-5; 7 positions agree with TRBD1. V trimming: 8 bases; J trimming: 8 bases; junction bases outside the gene matches: 6. The V gene's germline CDR1 is WSHSY and CDR2 SAAADI. The CDR3 has 12 amino acids. This CDR3 is CASRDSSKPQHF. CDR3 sequence (DNA): TGCGCCAGCCGGGACAGCAGTAAGCCCCAGCATTTT.

The rearrangement links TRBV5-6 to TRBJ1-2; 11 bases line up with TRBD1. Germline assignment: CDR1 SGHDT and CDR2 YYEEEE. The CDR3 is 15 amino acids. The V and J ends lost 4 bases and 8 bases, in that order; junction bases with no gene match: 10. In DNA form, the CDR3 reads TGTGCCAGCAGCCTCGGACAGGGGGCAACCCGGGGCTACACCTTC. Protein: CASSLGQGATRGYTF.

This sequence joins TRBV29-1 and TRBJ2-6; D perhaps matches TRBD1 (5 bases). V lost 4 bases to trimming and J lost 4 bases, with 8 bases between them. This CDR3 is 13 amino acids long. Germline values: CDR1 SQVTM, CDR2 ANQGSEA. The CDR3 spells CSVGGLGANVLTF. CDR3 nucleotide sequence: TGCAGCGTTGGGGGCCTAGGGGCCAACGTCCTGACTTTC.

This chain uses TRBV27 with TRBJ2-7; TRBD1 agrees at 11 bases. The V gene's germline CDR1 is MNHEY and CDR2 SMNVEV (reference sequence). This CDR3 spans 15 amino acids. V gave up 4 bases and J gave up 2 bases; unmatched junction bases: 4. The CDR3 sequence is CASSSRTGGAYEQYF. The DNA of the CDR3 is TGTGCCAGCAGTTCCCGGACAGGGGGCGCCTACGAGCAGTACTTC.

V is TRBV6-5 and J is TRBJ1-2; 9 bases are shared with TRBD1. The junction had 5 bases not matched to a gene; V was cut back by 7 bases and J by 5 bases. This CDR3 comprises 13 residues. Germline CDR1 and CDR2: MNHEY and SVGAGI. As DNA, the CDR3 is TGTGCCAGCACACCGGGACAGGGTTATGGCTACACCTTC. Its protein is CASTPGQGYGYTF.

Only a few counts were recorded for this clone. Written as DNA, the CDR3 is TGTGCCAGCAGCTTAAAAACTCAGGGTGCAGCCTCTGGGGCCAACGTCCTGACTTTC. As protein: CASSLKTQGAASGANVLTF. The gene calls are TRBV7-3 and TRBJ2-6; perhaps TRBD1 as D (5 bases). V was cut by 1 base and J by 0 bases, with 16 bases left in between. The CDR3 has 19 residues. CDR1 is SGHTA, CDR2 FQGTGA, per germline. The complete variable domain, with remaining parts taken from reference TRBV7-3 and TRBJ2-6, reads GAGVSQTPSNKVTEKGKYVELRCDPISGHTALYWYRQSLGQGPEFLIYFQGTGAADDSGLPNDRFFAVRPEGSVSTLKIQRTERGDSAVYLCASSLKTQGAASGANVLTFGAGSRLTVL.

This sequence joins TRBV6-5 and TRBJ1-1, with unresolved D. With 0 bases removed from V and 8 bases from J, the gap between germline ends came to 10 bases. This CDR3 is built from 13 residues. Germline V gene data show CDR1 as MNHEY and CDR2 as SVGAGI. The CDR3 bases are TGTGCCAGCAGTTACTCATCGGGGTTAGAAGCTTTCTTT. Protein product: CASSYSSGLEAFF.

The chain is built from TRBV9 and TRBJ2-2; 7 nucleotides align to TRBD1. Germline trimming cut 0 bases from V and 4 bases from J; bases unmatched to any gene: 3. Germline V gene sequence: CDR1 SGDLS, CDR2 YYNGEE. The CDR3 has 15 residues. CDR3 sequence: CASSVEGASTGELFF. CDR3 nucleotide sequence: TGTGCCAGCAGCGTAGAGGGGGCCTCCACCGGGGAGCTGTTTTTT.

J is TRBJ1-4 and V is TRBV6-5; D gene ambiguous. The CDR3 runs 14 residues. Germline values: CDR1 MNHEY, CDR2 SVGAGI. The germline V and J ends were trimmed by 4 bases and 6 bases, with 12 bases remaining between them. CDR3 sequence reads: CASSSTGGDEKLFF. The CDR3, as DNA: TGTGCCAGCAGTTCCACTGGTGGAGATGAAAAACTGTTTTTT.

The chain is built from TRBV15 and TRBJ1-2; D is unclear. Trimming took off 1 base at V and 6 bases at J, with 15 bases between the two ends. Germline V gene lookup returns CDR1 LNHNV and CDR2 YYDKDF (reference sequence). The CDR3 runs to 15 residues. This chain's CDR3 is CATSRGFSVADGYTF. CDR3 sequence (DNA): TGTGCCACCAGCAGAGGATTCTCTGTGGCAGATGGCTACACCTTC.

The chain joins TRBV10-3 to TRBJ2-1; a possible D gene is TRBD1 (5 bases). Germline V gene lookup returns CDR1 ENHRY and CDR2 SYGVKD. V lost 3 bases to trimming and J lost 10 bases, with 10 bases between them. The length of the CDR3 is 12 residues. In DNA form, the CDR3 reads TGTGCCATCAGTGACTCTAGGACAGAGCAGTTCTTC. Its translation: CAISDSRTEQFF.